This T cell receptor (beta chain) derives from a study of neoadjuvant nivolumab and ipilimumab in lung cancer. Study-level points and caveats: TCR sequencing covered a small number of samples. TCR clonality did not significantly correlate with pathologic tumor regression. Higher pretherapy blood TCR richness went with higher resected-tumor richness. Resected tumors had greater TCR richness and clonality than uninvolved lung.

Germline V gene sequence: CDR1 MNHEY, CDR2 SVGAGI. The CDR3 runs to 14 residues. The ends lost 5 bases at V and 0 bases at J; junction bases unmatched: 1. A note on this clone: Antigen unknown.

TCRdb's table, derived via immunoSEQ multiplex PCR, lists solely in-frame clones and lacks some. The sample lists about 26,000 clones, more than 75% occurring once. The rearrangement uses TRBV6-5 and TRBJ2-5; 9 positions agree with TRBD1. Material: tumor tissue, obtained after neoadjuvant nivolumab, alone or with ipilimumab, at or shortly before surgery. The sequence came from an adult with non-small cell lung cancer. The CDR3 is CASSRQGDQETQYF. CDR3 sequence (DNA): TGTGCCAGCAGTCGACAGGGGGACCAAGAGACCCAGTACTTC.